These 16 T cell receptor beta chains were sequenced from one sample in a study of CD8+ T cells in alopecia areata. Treatment meaning: oral pan-JAK inhibitor, 5-10 mg twice daily. Sequencing templates came from extracted RNA that was reverse transcribed into cDNA. Generated by immunoSEQ multiplex PCR, the TCRdb table keeps only in-frame clones and is missing some. The sample lists around 99,000 clones, roughly 84% occurring once. Sequenced material: CD8+ T cells sorted from blood, taken at week 24, from a patient treated with tofacitinib. The receptor set was obtained from a human donor with alopecia areata.

V and J are TRBV9 and TRBJ2-7, with 12 positions matching TRBD2. CDR3 length: 15 residues. The germline V gene has CDR1 SGDLS and CDR2 YYNGEE. With V trimmed by 4 bases and J by 6 bases, 8 bases remained unmatched. In DNA, the CDR3 is TGTGCCAGCAGCCATCCTAGCGGGGGGGCCAGCGAGCAGTACTTC. Encoded protein: CASSHPSGGASEQYF.

The genes are TRBV7-9 and TRBJ2-5; 8 bases line up with TRBD1. The CDR3 has 15 amino acids. In germline, CDR1 is SEHNR, CDR2 FQNEAQ (reference sequence). V was pared by 4 bases and J by 1 base, with 5 bases of the junction left unmatched. In DNA, the CDR3 is TGTGCCAGCAGCTCCGGGACAGGACCCCAAGAGACCCAGTACTTC. Amino acids: CASSSGTGPQETQYF.

The chain employs TRBV10-2 and TRBJ2-7; TRBD1 might be the D (6 bases). This CDR3 comprises 14 residues. The germline V gene has CDR1 WSHSY and CDR2 SAAADI. V lost 6 bases, J lost 6 bases, and 18 bases lay in between. CDR3 DNA sequence: TGCGCCAGCAGCCCAGGGGTTTTGAGCGGCGAGCAGTACTTC. Encoded protein: CASSPGVLSGEQYF.

CDR3 sequence reads: CASSLRGDSGNTIYF. The CDR3 nucleotides read TGTGCCAGCTCACTGCGGGGGGACTCTGGAAACACCATATATTTT. The chain links TRBV18 to TRBJ1-3, with D maybe TRBD1 (5 bases). The CDR3 totals 15 residues. Per germline, CDR1 KGHSH and CDR2 LQKENI. Trimming took 4 bases from V and 0 from J, leaving 10 bases between them.

This clone occurred once. This chain connects TRBV7-2 to TRBJ2-7, with a possible D match to TRBD1 (6 bases). Germline V gives CDR1 SGHTA, CDR2 FQGNSA. The CDR3 covers 14 residues. Trimming removed 1 base from V and 2 bases from J, with 9 bases in between. The CDR3 is CASSLEQGPYEQYF. DNA for the CDR3: TGTGCCAGCAGCTTAGAACAGGGCCCCTACGAGCAGTACTTC.

The chain links TRBV12-2 to TRBJ1-1. TRBV12-2 represents a pseudogene. The CDR3 runs 16 residues. CDR3 sequence (DNA): TGTGCAAGTCGCCCACCCCGCTTGGGAGGGGACACTGAAGCTTTCTTT. It codes for CASRPPRLGGDTEAFF.

V usage is TRBV18 and J usage is TRBJ2-5; perhaps TRBD1 as D (6 bases). TRBJ2-7 matches the DNA end more closely, so the J call is doubtful. Germline V gene lookup returns CDR1 KGHSH and CDR2 LQKENI. The CDR3 sequence is 15 residues long. The CDR3 here is CASSPRQVATYEQYF. As DNA, the CDR3 is TGTGCCAGCTCACCACGACAGGTTGCGACCTACGAGCAGTACTTC.

The CDR3 loop is CASSPEGDRGNEQFF. The CDR3, as DNA: TGCGCCAGCAGCCCGGAAGGGGACAGGGGTAATGAGCAGTTCTTC. The rearrangement joins TRBV4-1 to TRBJ2-1; the match to TRBD1 covers 10 bases. The CDR3 length is 15 residues. V dropped 4 bases and J dropped 7; count of bases not matched to a gene: 7. CDR1 and CDR2 (germline): MGHRA, YSYEKL.

In its sample, this clone was seen once. This sequence joins TRBV19 and TRBJ2-7, with 7 bases that match TRBD1. V trimming: 5 bases; J trimming: 3 bases; junction bases outside the gene matches: 7. The CDR3 totals 14 residues. CDR1 and CDR2 from the germline V gene are LNHDA and SQIVND (reference sequence). CDR3 sequence reads: CASSETGNFYEQYF. The CDR3 DNA sequence: TGTGCCAGTAGTGAGACAGGGAACTTCTACGAGCAGTACTTC.

This chain uses TRBV11-3 with TRBJ2-3; 9 positions match TRBD1. Looked up from germline, CDR1 is SGHNT and CDR2 is YENEEA. This CDR3 region has 16 residues. With 5 bases clipped from V and 6 bases from J, the junction kept 12 bases outside the gene matches. CDR3 in amino acids: CASSSHRQGGADTQYF. In DNA form, the CDR3 reads TGTGCCAGCAGCAGCCATAGACAGGGGGGGGCGGATACGCAGTATTTT.

The chain uses TRBV5-4 and TRBJ2-1, with 13 bases aligning to TRBD2. After removal of 2 bases from V and 8 bases from J, the junction contained 4 bases not matched to a gene. Looked up from germline, CDR1 is SGHNT and CDR2 is YYREEE (reference sequence). The CDR3 consists of 15 residues. The CDR3 spells CASSLGLAGADEQFF. As DNA, the CDR3 is TGTGCCAGCAGCTTAGGACTAGCGGGGGCGGATGAGCAGTTCTTC. The full variable domain, rest sourced from reference TRBV5-4 and TRBJ2-1, is ETGVTQSPTHLIKTRGQQVTLRCSSQSGHNTVSWYQQALGQGPQFIFQYYREEENGRGNFPPRFSGLQFPNYSSELNVNALELDDSALYLCASSLGLAGADEQFFGPGTRLTVL.

The chain couples TRBV29-1 to TRBJ2-7; D not certain. CDR3 length: 13 amino acids. Germline V gives CDR1 SQVTM, CDR2 ANQGSEA. V was clipped by 7 bases and J by 1 base, with 14 bases between them. CDR3 bases: TGCAGCGCCACCAAAACCCCTTCCTACGAGCAGTACTTC. It specifies CSATKTPSYEQYF.

V gene TRBV7-3 combines with J gene TRBJ2-1; perhaps TRBD1 as D (5 bases). There are 16 residues in the CDR3. Trimming shortened V by 2 bases and J by 2 bases, and 13 bases separated the two germline ends. Germline CDR1 reads SGHTA; CDR2 reads FQGTGA. Here the CDR3 reads CASSLGPTEPYNEQFF. The DNA for the CDR3 is TGTGCCAGCAGCTTAGGCCCGACAGAACCCTACAATGAGCAGTTCTTC.

This clone was observed a handful of times. This chain connects TRBV7-9 to TRBJ2-1, with D perhaps given as TRBD1 or TRBD2 (7 bases each). CDR1 and CDR2 (germline): SEHNR, FQNEAQ (reference sequence). With 5 bases removed from V and 7 bases from J, the gap between germline ends came to 12 bases. CDR3 length: 13 amino acids. The CDR3 DNA sequence: TGTGCCAGCAGCCCCCAGGGGGGGAATGAGCAGTTCTTC. Encoded protein: CASSPQGGNEQFF.

This chain joins TRBV29-1 and TRBJ2-3; a possible D gene is TRBD2 (6 bases). The V and J ends lost 2 bases and 4 bases respectively, with 19 bases between them. This CDR3 contains 16 residues. Germline assignment: CDR1 SQVTM and CDR2 ANQGSEA. The CDR3 nucleotides are TGCAGCGTTGAATTCCCCGTCGGGACTGAGGCAGATACGCAGTATTTT. Amino acids: CSVEFPVGTEADTQYF.

In regard to this clone: Other DNA sequences of this sample code for an identical CDR3. The chain links TRBV5-5 to TRBJ1-1; D is ambiguous. V gave up 4 bases and J gave up 6 bases, with 13 bases separating them. Germline CDR1 SGHKS, CDR2 YYEKEE (reference sequence). The length of the CDR3 is 13 residues. Here the CDR3 DNA reads TGTGCCAGCAGCCGCACGACTGGAGCTGAAGCTTTCTTT. Its protein product is CASSRTTGAEAFF. The whole variable domain, remainder taken from reference TRBV5-5 and TRBJ1-1, is DAGVTQSPTHLIKTRGQQVTLRCSPISGHKSVSWYQQVLGQGPQFIFQYYEKEERGRGNFPDRFSARQFPNYSSELNVNALLLGDSALYLCASSRTTGAEAFFGQGTRLTVV.